This T cell receptor (beta chain) was sequenced for a study of STAT5B mutations in CD4+ large granular lymphocyte leukemia. The CDR3 has 14 residues. The ends were cut back, 0 bases at V and 5 bases at J, with 11 bases in the middle. Germline assignment: CDR1 SGHNT and CDR2 YYREEE (reference sequence). Per the original methods: Productive clonotypes were detectable down to 2.59 x 10-5 frequency. The table came from immunoSEQ multiplex PCR; TCRdb's copy has only in-frame clones and leaves some out. That table supplies the V and J calls and clone size; D and trimming were determined from the DNA. The sample lists some 34,000 clones; about 74% were seen once.

This clonotype was obtained from a human donor in good health. The sample consisted of CD4+ T cells from blood buffy coats. V and J are TRBV5-4 and TRBJ2-5; D might be TRBD1 or TRBD2, each matching 6 bases. This CDR3 reads CASSLEGGTETQYF. The CDR3 coding sequence is TGTGCCAGCAGCTTGGAGGGGGGAACCGAGACCCAGTACTTC.